The source of this T cell receptor beta chain is a study of radiation and T cells in renal cell carcinoma. Germline V gene data show CDR1 as LNHDA and CDR2 as SQIVND (reference sequence). Between the trimmed V and J ends, which lost 9 bases and 3 bases, there was a span of 21 bases. CDR3 length: 15 residues. TCRdb keeps only in-frame clones here, not all; method: immunoSEQ multiplex PCR. The sample carries approximately 150,000 clones, 70% to 90% recorded once. The time point: baseline pretreatment blood. The treatment here: 15 Gy SBRT to primary tumor, nephrectomy 4 weeks later. After SBRT, blood was collected at 2 and 4 weeks, plus baseline. The tumor was a clear cell renal cell carcinoma.

The receptor was isolated from a woman in her forties or fifties with renal cell carcinoma. The sample was blood, taken from a patient whose treatment included radiotherapy and nephrectomy. The genes are TRBV19 and TRBJ2-7, with D uncertain. CDR3 sequence: CASLKRTGHGYEQYF. In DNA, the CDR3 is TGTGCCAGCTTAAAACGGACGGGCCACGGCTACGAGCAGTACTTC.